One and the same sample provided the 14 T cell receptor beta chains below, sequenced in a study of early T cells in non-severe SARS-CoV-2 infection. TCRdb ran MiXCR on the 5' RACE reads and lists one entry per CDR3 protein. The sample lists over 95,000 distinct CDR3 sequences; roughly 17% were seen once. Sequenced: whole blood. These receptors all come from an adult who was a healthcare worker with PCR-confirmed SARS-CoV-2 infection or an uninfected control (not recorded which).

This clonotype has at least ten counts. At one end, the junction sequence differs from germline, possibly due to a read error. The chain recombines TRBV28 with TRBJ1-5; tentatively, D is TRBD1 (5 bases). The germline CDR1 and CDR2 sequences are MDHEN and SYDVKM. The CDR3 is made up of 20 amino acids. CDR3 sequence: CASSLFGGVQETNSNQPQHF. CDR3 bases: TGTGCCAGCAGCTTATTCGGGGGGGTTCAGGAAACCAATAGCAATCAGCCCCAGCATTTT.

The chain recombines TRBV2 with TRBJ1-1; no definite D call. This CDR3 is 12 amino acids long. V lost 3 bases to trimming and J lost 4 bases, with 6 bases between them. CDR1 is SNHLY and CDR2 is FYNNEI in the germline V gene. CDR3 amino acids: CASSDSITEAFF. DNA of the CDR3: TGTGCCAGCAGTGATTCAATCACTGAAGCTTTCTTT.

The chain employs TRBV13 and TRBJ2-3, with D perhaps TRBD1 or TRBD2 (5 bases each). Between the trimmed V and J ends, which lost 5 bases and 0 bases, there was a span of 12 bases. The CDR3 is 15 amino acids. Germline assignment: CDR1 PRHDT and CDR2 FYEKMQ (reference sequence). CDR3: CASSIREGSTDTQYF. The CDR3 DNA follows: TGTGCCAGCAGCATCCGAGAGGGGAGCACAGATACGCAGTATTTT.

CDR3 sequence: CASSFPGQGMNTEAFF. The CDR3 bases are TGTGCCAGCAGCTTTCCGGGACAGGGGATGAACACTGAAGCTTTCTTT. This sequence joins TRBV7-9 and TRBJ1-1, with 10 bases that match TRBD1. Germline loops: CDR1 SEHNR, CDR2 FQNEAQ (reference sequence). V trimming: 3 bases; J trimming: 0 bases; junction bases outside the gene matches: 4. The CDR3 has 16 residues.

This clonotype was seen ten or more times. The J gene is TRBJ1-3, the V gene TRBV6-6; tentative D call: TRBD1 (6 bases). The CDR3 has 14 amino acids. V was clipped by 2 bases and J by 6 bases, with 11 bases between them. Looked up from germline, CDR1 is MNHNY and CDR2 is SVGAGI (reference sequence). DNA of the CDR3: TGTGCCAGCAGTTACGGACAGAATGCAAACACCATATATTTT. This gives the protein CASSYGQNANTIYF.

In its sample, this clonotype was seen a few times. The CDR3 region is CASNAPLGRAGGYTF. Written as DNA, the CDR3 is TGTGCCAGCAATGCCCCTCTGGGCAGAGCGGGAGGCTACACCTTC. The genes are TRBV6-1 and TRBJ1-2; D is undetermined. Between the trimmed V and J ends, which lost 7 bases and 8 bases, there was a span of 23 bases. This CDR3 has 15 residues. The germline V gene has CDR1 MNHNS and CDR2 SASEGT.

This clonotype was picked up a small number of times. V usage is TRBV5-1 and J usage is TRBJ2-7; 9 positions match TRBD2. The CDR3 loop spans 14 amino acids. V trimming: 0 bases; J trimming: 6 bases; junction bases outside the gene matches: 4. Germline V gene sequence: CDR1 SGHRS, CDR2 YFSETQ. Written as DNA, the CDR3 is TGCGCCAGCAGCTTGGAAGCGGGAGGACTCGAGCAGTACTTC. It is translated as CASSLEAGGLEQYF.

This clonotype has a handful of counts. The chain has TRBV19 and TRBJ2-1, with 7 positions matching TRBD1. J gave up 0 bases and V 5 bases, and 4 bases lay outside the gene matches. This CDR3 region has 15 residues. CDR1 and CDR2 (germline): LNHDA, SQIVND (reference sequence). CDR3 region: CASSPTGDSYNEQFF. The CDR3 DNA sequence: TGTGCCAGTAGTCCCACAGGGGACTCCTACAATGAGCAGTTCTTC.

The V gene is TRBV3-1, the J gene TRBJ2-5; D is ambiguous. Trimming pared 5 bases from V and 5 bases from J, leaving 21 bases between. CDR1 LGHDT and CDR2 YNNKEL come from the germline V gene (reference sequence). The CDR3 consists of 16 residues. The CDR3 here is CASSYGPSDLGETQYF. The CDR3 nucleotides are TGTGCCAGCAGCTACGGACCGTCCGATTTGGGGGAGACCCAGTACTTC.

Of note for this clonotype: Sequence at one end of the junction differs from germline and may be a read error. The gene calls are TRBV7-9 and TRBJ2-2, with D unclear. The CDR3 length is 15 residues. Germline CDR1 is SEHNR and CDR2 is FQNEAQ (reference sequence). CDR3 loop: CVSSFGAANTGELFF. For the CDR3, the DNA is TGTGTCAGCAGCTTCGGCGCGGCTAACACCGGGGAGCTGTTTTTT.

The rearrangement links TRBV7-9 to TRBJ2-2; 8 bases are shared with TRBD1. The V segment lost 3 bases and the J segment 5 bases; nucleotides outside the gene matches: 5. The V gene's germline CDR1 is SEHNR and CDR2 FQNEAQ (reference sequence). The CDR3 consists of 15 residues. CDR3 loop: CASSFSRGLTGELFF. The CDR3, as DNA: TGTGCCAGCAGCTTTTCCAGGGGGCTAACCGGGGAGCTGTTTTTT.

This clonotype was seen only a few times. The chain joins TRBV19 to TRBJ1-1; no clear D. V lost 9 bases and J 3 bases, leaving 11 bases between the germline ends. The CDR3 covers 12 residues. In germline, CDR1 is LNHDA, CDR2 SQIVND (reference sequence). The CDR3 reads CASDDGYTEAFF. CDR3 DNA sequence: TGTGCCAGCGACGACGGTTACACTGAAGCTTTCTTT.

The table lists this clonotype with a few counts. The CDR3 DNA sequence: TGTGCCAGCAGCTCTCCAGGGTGGCGGGGCGAGCAGTACTTC. Its translation: CASSSPGWRGEQYF. The chain is built from TRBV7-2 and TRBJ2-7, with D possibly matching TRBD2 (6 bases). CDR1 and CDR2 from the germline V gene are SGHTA and FQGNSA. CDR3 size: 14 residues. V lost 4 bases and J lost 6, with 16 bases in between.

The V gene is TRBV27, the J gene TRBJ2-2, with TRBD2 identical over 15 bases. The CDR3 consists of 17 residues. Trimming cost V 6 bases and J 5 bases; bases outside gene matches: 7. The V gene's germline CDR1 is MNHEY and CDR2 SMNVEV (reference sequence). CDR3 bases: TGTGCCAGCAGCGTCTCTGGACTAGCGGGAGGGACCGGGGAGCTGTTTTTT. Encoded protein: CASSVSGLAGGTGELFF.